The clone carrying this T cell receptor (beta chain) was found many times. Its target is not known. The CDR3 totals 16 residues. Between the trimmed V and J ends, which lost 6 bases and 7 bases, there was a span of 22 bases. This entry belongs to a study of identical twins. Study-level results: Sharing of beta out-of-frame sequences by twins showed a weaker excess.

TCRdb re-called the 5' RACE reads through MiXCR, storing one row per CDR3 protein. The sample consists of 200,000 to 250,000 distinct CDR3 sequences, over 5.5% of them appearing once. These records were also assigned to another study, of T cells expressing NK-cell markers.

The TCR was taken from a woman aged 18-29 years in good health. Sequenced: CD8+ T cells sorted from blood. The chain carries TRBV12-3 or TRBV12-4 and TRBJ2-1, with D unresolved. CDR3 amino acids: CASSPELKGEKNEQFF. The CDR3 DNA sequence: TGTGCCAGCAGCCCCGAACTAAAGGGCGAGAAAAATGAGCAGTTCTTC.